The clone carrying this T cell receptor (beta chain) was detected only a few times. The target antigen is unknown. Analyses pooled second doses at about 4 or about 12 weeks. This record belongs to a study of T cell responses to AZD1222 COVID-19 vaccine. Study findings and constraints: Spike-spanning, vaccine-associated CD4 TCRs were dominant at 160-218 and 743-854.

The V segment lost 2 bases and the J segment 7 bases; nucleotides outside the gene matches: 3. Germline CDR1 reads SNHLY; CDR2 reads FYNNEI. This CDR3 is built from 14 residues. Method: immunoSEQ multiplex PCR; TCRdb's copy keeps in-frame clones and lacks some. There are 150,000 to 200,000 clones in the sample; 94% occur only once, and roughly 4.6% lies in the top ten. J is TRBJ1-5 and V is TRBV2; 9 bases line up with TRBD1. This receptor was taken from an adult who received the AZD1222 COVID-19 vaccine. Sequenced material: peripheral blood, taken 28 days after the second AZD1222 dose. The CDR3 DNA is TGTGCCAGCAGTGAAACAGGGGGCGGGCAGCCCCAGCATTTT. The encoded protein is CASSETGGGQPQHF.